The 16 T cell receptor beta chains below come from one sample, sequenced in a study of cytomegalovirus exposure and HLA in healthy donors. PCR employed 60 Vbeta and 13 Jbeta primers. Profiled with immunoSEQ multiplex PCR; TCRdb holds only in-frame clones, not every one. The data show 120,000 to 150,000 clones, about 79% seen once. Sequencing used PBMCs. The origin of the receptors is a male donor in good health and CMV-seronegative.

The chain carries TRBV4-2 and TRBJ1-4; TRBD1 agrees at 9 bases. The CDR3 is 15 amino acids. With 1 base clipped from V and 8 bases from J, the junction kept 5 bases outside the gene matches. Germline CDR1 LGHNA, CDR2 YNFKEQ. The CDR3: CASSQVGQGNEKLFF. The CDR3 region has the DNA TGTGCCAGCAGCCAAGTCGGACAGGGGAACGAAAAACTGTTTTTT.

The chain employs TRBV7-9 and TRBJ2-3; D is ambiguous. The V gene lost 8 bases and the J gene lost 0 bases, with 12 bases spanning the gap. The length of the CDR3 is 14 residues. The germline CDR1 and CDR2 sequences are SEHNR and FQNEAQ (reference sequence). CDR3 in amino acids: CASRTGWSTDTQYF. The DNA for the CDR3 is TGTGCCAGCCGAACGGGTTGGAGCACAGATACGCAGTATTTT.

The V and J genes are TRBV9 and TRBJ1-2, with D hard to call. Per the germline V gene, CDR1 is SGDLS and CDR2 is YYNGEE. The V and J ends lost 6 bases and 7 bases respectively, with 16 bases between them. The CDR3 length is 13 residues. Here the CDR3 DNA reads TGTGCCAGCACTGGAACGGGGAGAGGTGGCTACACCTTC. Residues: CASTGTGRGGYTF.

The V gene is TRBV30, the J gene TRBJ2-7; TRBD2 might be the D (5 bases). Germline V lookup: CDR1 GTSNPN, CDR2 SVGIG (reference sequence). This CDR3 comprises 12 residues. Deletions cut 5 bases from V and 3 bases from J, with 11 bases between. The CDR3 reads CAWSGVDYEQYF. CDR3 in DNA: TGTGCCTGGTCCGGGGTTGACTACGAGCAGTACTTC.

The CDR3 sequence: CASSLSWLTDTQYF. Here the CDR3 DNA reads TGTGCCAGCAGTTTAAGTTGGCTCACAGATACGCAGTATTTT. The chain joins TRBV28 to TRBJ2-3; D call uncertain. The CDR3 loop spans 14 amino acids. The V and J ends lost 2 bases and 2 bases respectively, with 8 bases between them. Germline lookup yields CDR1 MDHEN and CDR2 SYDVKM.

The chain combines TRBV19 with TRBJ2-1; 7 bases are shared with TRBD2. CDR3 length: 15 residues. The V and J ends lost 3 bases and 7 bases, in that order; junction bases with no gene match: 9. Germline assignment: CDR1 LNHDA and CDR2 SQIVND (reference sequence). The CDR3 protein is CASSMVGGPGNEQFF. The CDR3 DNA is TGTGCCAGTAGTATGGTGGGAGGGCCGGGAAATGAGCAGTTCTTC.

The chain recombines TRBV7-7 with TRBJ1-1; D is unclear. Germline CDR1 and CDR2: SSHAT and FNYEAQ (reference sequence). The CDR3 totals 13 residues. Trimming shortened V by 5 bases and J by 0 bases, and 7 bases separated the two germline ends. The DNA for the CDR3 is TGTGCCAGCAGCGTCAACATGAACACTGAAGCTTTCTTT. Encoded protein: CASSVNMNTEAFF.

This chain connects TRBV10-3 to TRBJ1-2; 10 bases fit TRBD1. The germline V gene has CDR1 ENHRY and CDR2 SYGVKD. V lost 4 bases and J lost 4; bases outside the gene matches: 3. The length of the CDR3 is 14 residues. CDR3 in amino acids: CAISGTGGSYGYTF. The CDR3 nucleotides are TGTGCCATCAGTGGGACAGGGGGTTCCTATGGCTACACCTTC.

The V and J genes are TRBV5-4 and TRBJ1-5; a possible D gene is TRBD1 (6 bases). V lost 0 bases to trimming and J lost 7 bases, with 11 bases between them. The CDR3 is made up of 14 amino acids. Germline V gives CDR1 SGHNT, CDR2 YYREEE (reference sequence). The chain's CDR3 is CASSLAGADQPQHF. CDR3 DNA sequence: TGTGCCAGCAGCTTGGCAGGGGCGGACCAGCCCCAGCATTTT.

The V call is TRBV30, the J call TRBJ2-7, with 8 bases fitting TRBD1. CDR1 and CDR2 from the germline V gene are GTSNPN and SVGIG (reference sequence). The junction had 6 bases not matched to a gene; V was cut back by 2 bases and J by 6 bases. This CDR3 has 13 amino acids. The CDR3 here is CAWSISTGVEQYF. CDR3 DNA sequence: TGTGCCTGGAGTATCTCGACAGGGGTCGAGCAGTACTTC.

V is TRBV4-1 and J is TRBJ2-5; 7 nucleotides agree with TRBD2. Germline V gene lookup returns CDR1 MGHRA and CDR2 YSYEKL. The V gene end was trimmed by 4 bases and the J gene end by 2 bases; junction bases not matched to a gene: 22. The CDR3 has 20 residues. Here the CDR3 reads CASSPRQSLAGAKGQETQYF. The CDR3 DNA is TGCGCCAGCAGCCCCCGGCAATCGTTGGCGGGAGCGAAGGGGCAAGAGACCCAGTACTTC.

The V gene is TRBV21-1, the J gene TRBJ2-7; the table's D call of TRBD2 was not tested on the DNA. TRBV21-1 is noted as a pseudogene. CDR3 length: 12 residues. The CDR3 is CAKSGNLYEQYF. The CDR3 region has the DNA TGTGCCAAATCCGGGAACCTTTACGAGCAGTACTTC.

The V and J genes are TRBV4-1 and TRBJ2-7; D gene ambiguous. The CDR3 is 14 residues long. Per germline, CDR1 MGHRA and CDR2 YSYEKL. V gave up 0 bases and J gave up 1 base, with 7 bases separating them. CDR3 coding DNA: TGCGCCAGCAGCCAAGAGCGCGGTTCCTACGAGCAGTACTTC. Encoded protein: CASSQERGSYEQYF.

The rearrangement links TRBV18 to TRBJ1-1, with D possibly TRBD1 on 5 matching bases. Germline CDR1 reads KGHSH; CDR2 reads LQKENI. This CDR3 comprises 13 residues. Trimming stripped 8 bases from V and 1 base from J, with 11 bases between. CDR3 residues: CASKGSQNTEAFF. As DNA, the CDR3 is TGTGCCAGCAAGGGGTCTCAGAACACTGAAGCTTTCTTT.

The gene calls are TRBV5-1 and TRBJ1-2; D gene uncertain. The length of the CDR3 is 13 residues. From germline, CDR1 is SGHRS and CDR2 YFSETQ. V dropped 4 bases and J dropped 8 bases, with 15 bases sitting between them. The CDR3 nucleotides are TGCGCCAGCAGCCCAAACACGATTTGGGGCTACACCTTC. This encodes CASSPNTIWGYTF.

This CDR3 is CASSRTGRVTGELFF. In DNA, the CDR3 is TGTGCCAGCAGCAGGACAGGTAGAGTCACCGGGGAGCTGTTTTTT. The chain combines TRBV27 with TRBJ2-2, with TRBD1 matching 7 bases. V lost 6 bases and J lost 4; bases outside the gene matches: 8. Germline lookup yields CDR1 MNHEY and CDR2 SMNVEV (reference sequence). The CDR3 has 15 residues.